This T cell receptor beta chain derives from a study of monozygotic twins with inflammatory bowel disease. Following a re-call of the 5' RACE reads, TCRdb has one entry per CDR3 protein and lacks DNA. In total, the table holds 420,000 or so distinct CDR3 sequences. The TCR comes from a human donor with ulcerative colitis or Crohn's disease, or a healthy co-twin of an affected twin (not recorded which). The sequenced material came from blood.

This CDR3 is CASSRRGLAGRETQYF. This chain links TRBV2 with TRBJ2-5; TCRdb's D call, TRBD2, is unchecked because there is no DNA. The CDR3 has 16 amino acids. Germline CDR1 reads SNHLY; CDR2 reads FYNNEI.